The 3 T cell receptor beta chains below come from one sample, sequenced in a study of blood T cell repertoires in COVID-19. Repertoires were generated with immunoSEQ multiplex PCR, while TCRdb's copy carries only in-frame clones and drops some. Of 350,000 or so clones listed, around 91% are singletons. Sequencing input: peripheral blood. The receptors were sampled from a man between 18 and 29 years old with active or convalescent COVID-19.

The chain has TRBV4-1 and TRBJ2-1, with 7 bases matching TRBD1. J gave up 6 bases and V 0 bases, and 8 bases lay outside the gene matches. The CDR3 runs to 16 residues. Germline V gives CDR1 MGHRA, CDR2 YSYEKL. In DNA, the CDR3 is TGCGCCAGCAGCCAAGACGGAACAGGGGCGCCCAATGAGCAGTTCTTC. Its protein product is CASSQDGTGAPNEQFF.

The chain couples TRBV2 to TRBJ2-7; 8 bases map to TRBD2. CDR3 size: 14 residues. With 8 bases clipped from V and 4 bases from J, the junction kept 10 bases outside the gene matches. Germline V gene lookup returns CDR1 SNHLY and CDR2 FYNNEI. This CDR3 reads CASALGGAWYEQYF. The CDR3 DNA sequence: TGTGCCAGCGCTCTCGGGGGGGCTTGGTACGAGCAGTACTTC.

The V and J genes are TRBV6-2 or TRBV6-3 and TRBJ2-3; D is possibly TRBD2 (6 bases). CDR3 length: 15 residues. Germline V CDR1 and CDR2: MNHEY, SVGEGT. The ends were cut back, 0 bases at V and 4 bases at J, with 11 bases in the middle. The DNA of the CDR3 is TGTGCCAGCAGTTACTCTTCGGGAGTCCCAGATACGCAGTATTTT. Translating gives CASSYSSGVPDTQYF.